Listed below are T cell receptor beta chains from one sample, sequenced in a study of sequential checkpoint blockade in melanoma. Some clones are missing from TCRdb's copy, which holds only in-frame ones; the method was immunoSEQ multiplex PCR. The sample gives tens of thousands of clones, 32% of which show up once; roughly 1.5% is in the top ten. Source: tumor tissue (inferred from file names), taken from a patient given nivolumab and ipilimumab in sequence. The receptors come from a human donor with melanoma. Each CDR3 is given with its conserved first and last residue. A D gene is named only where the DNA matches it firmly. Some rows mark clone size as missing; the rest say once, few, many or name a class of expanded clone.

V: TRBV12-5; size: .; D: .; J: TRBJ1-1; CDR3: CASGLIGRNTEAFF; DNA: TGTGCTAGTGGTTTGATAGGCAGGAACACTGAAGCTTTCTTT
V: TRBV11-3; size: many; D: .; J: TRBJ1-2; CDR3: CASSHDGELYGYTF; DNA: TGTGCCAGCAGCCATGACGGCGAACTCTATGGCTACACCTTC
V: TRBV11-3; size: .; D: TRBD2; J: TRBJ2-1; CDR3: CASSEVVAGGRNEQFF; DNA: TGTGCCAGCAGCGAGGTCGTAGCGGGGGGGCGAAATGAGCAGTTCTTC
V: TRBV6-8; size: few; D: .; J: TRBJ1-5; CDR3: CAISSNSNQPQHF; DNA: TGTGCCATCAGTTCAAATAGCAATCAGCCCCAGCATTTT
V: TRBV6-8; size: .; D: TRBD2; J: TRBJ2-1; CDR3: CASSGLAGVTYNEQFF; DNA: TGTGCCAGCAGTGGACTAGCGGGAGTCACCTACAATGAGCAGTTCTTC
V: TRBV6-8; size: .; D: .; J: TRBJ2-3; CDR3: CASSYSPSTDTQYF; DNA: TGTGCCAGCAGTTACTCGCCTAGCACAGATACGCAGTATTTT
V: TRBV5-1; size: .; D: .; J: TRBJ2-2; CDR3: CASNAGINTGELFF; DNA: TGCGCCAGCAACGCAGGGATCAACACCGGGGAGCTGTTTTTT
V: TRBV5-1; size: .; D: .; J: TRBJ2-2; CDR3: CASSFSLAGTYTGELFF; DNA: TGCGCCAGCAGCTTCTCCCTTGCGGGGACTTACACCGGGGAGCTGTTTTTT
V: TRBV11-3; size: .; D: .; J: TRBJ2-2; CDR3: CASSLIGGTGELFF; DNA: TGTGCCAGCAGCTTAATAGGGGGGACCGGGGAGCTGTTTTTT
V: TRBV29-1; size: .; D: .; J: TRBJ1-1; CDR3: CSVEVSRTENTEAFF; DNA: TGCAGCGTTGAAGTAAGTAGGACAGAGAACACTGAAGCTTTCTTT
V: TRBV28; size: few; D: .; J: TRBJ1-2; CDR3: CASSLNVWGYTF; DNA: TGTGCCAGCAGTCTCAACGTATGGGGCTACACCTTC
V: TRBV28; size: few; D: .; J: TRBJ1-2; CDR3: CASSFNVYGYTF; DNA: TGTGCCAGCAGTTTCAATGTCTATGGCTACACCTTC
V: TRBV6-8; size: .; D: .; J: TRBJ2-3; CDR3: CASTARTPTSTDTQYF; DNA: TGTGCCAGCACCGCCCGAACCCCGACTAGCACAGATACGCAGTATTTT
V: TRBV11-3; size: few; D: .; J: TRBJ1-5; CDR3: CASSHGAGQVSNQPQHF; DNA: TGTGCCAGCAGCCATGGCGCGGGCCAGGTTAGCAATCAGCCCCAGCATTTT
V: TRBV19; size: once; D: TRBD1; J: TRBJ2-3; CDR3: CASSLLDRGDTQYF; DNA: TGTGCCAGTAGTCTTCTAGACAGGGGAGATACGCAGTATTTT
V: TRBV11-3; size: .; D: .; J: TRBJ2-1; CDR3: CASSLNPPTGSYNEQFF; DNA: TGTGCCAGCAGCTTAAACCCCCCCACTGGCTCCTACAATGAGCAGTTCTTC
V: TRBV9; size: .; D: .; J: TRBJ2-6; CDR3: CASSVVRASGANVLTF; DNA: TGTGCCAGCAGCGTCGTCAGAGCCTCTGGGGCCAACGTCCTGACTTTC
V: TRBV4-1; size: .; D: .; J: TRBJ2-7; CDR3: CASSRPGAFEQYF; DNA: TGCGCCAGCAGCCGGCCCGGGGCATTCGAGCAGTACTTC
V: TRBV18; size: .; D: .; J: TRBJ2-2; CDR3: CASSPPISGNTGELFF; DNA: TGTGCCAGCTCACCACCTATTAGCGGGAACACCGGGGAGCTGTTTTTT
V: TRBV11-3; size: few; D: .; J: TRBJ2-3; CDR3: CASSPEVTTDTQYF; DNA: TGTGCCAGCAGCCCAGAGGTGACCACAGATACGCAGTATTTT
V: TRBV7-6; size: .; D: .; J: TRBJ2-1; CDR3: CASSLARDGSPGVF; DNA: TGTGCCAGCAGCCTCGCCCGGGACGGATCCCCTGGGGTCTTC
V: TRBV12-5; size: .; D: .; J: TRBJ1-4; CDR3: CASGLVNENREAGANEKLFF; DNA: TGTGCTAGTGGTTTGGTAAACGAGAACAGGGAGGCGGGAGCTAATGAAAAACTGTTTTTT
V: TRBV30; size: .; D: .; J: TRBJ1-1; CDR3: CAWTPGMNTEAFF; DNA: TGTGCCTGGACGCCCGGAATGAACACTGAAGCTTTCTTT
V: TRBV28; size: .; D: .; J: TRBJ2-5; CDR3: CASTLRGVLETQYF; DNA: TGTGCCAGCACCTTAAGGGGGGTATTAGAGACCCAGTACTTC
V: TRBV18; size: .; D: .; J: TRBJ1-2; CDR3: CASSREIYGYTF; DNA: TGTGCCAGCTCTCGGGAGATTTATGGCTACACCTTC
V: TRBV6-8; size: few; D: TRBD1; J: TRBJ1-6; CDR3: CASSYATGPASPLHF; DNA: TGTGCCAGCAGTTACGCGACAGGGCCCGCTTCACCCCTCCACTTT
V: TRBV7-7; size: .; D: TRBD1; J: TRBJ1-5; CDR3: CASSLEGQVSQPQHF; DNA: TGTGCCAGCAGCTTAGAGGGACAGGTATCTCAGCCCCAGCATTTT
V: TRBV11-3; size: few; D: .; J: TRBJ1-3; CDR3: CASSTGGRGSGNTIYF; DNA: TGTGCCAGCAGTACGGGTGGCAGGGGATCCGGAAACACCATATATTTT
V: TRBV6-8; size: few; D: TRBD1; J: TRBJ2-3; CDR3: CASRPGTGGAGDGDTQYF; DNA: TGTGCCAGCCGTCCCGGGACAGGGGGCGCAGGGGATGGAGATACGCAGTATTTT
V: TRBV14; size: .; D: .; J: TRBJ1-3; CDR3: CASSRGRGRSGNTIYF; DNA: TGTGCCAGCAGTAGGGGTCGGGGGCGTTCTGGAAACACCATATATTTT
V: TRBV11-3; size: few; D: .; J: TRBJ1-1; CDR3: CASSLGWAGMDTEAFF; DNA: TGTGCCAGCAGCTTAGGATGGGCAGGGATGGACACTGAAGCTTTCTTT
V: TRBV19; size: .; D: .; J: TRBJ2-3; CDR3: CASSIDAGSTQYF; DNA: TGTGCCAGTAGTATAGATGCGGGTTCTACGCAGTATTTT
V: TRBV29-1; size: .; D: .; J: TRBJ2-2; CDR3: CSVEGPRRGGELFF; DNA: TGCAGCGTTGAAGGTCCGCGCCGAGGCGGGGAGCTGTTTTTT
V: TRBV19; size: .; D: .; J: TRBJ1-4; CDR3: CASSNPRGHLNEKLFF; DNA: TGTGCCAGTAGTAACCCACGGGGCCACCTTAATGAAAAACTGTTTTTT
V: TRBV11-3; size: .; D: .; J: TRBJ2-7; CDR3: CASSLDPSRSYEQYF; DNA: TGTGCCAGCAGCTTAGATCCTAGTCGCTCCTACGAGCAGTACTTC
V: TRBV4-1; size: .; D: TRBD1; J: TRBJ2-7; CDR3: CASSLLVTGTGGTEQYF; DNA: TGCGCCAGCAGCCTACTAGTCACCGGGACAGGGGGAACCGAGCAGTACTTC
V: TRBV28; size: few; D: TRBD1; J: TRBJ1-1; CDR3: CASTLPTGAEAFF; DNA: TGTGCCAGCACCCTTCCGACAGGGGCTGAAGCTTTCTTT
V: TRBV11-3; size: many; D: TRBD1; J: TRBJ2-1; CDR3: CASNGRGQGKVEQFF; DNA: TGTGCCAGCAATGGGAGGGGACAGGGAAAAGTTGAGCAGTTCTTC
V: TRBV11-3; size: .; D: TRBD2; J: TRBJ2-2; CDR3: CASSVTWRGVTGELFF; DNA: TGTGCCAGCAGTGTTACCTGGCGGGGGGTTACCGGGGAGCTGTTTTTT
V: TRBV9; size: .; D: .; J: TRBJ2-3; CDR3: CASSVAGDTQYF; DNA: TGTGCCAGCAGCGTAGCCGGAGATACGCAGTATTTT
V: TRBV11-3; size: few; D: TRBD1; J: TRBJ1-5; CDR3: CASSPDRNYQPQHF; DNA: TGTGCCAGCAGCCCGGACAGGAATTATCAGCCCCAGCATTTT
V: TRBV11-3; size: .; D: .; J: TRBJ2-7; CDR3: CASSLRDSLYEQYF; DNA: TGTGCCAGCAGCTTAAGGGACTCCCTTTACGAGCAGTACTTC
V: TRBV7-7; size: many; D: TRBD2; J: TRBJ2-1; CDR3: CASSLDSGGWYEQFF; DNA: TGTGCCAGCAGCTTAGATAGCGGGGGATGGTATGAGCAGTTCTTC
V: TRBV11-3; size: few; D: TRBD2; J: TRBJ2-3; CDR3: CASSLGVAGYLTDTQYF; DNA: TGTGCCAGCAGCTTAGGAGTAGCGGGGTACCTCACAGATACGCAGTATTTT
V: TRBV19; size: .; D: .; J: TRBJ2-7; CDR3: CASSTPGGTEQYF; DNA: TGTGCCAGTAGCACACCAGGGGGGACCGAGCAGTACTTC
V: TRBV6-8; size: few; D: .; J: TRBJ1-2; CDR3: CASSDLYSYTNYGYTF; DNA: TGTGCCAGCAGTGACCTTTACAGCTATACTAACTATGGCTACACCTTC
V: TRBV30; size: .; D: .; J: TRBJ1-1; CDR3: CAWSDRTFGAFF; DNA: TGTGCCTGGAGTGACCGGACTTTTGGAGCTTTCTTT
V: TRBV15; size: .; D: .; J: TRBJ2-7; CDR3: CATSILGGSYEQYF; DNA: TGTGCCACCAGCATTCTGGGGGGTTCCTACGAGCAGTACTTC
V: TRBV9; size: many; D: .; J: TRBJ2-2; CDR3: CASSAPGGETGELFF; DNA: TGTGCCAGCAGCGCCCCCGGGGGAGAAACCGGGGAGCTGTTTTTT
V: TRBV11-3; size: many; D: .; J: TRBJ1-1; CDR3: CASSYTYRAMGTEAFF; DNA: TGTGCCAGCAGTTACACTTACAGGGCGATGGGCACTGAAGCTTTCTTT
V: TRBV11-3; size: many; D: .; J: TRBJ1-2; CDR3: CASSRHLGDYGYTF; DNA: TGTGCCAGCAGCAGACACCTGGGGGACTATGGCTACACCTTC